Here is one T cell receptor beta chain with its context. This specimen belongs to a study of T cell changes during pregnancy in multiple sclerosis. Using immunoSEQ multiplex PCR, the repertoire was profiled, and TCRdb retains in-frame clones only, with some absent. The repertoire holds approximately 68,000 clones, with 91% as singletons. The source material was peripheral blood, sampled in the third trimester of pregnancy. This clonotype was obtained from a female donor in good health, enrolled as a control in a pregnancy study.

The CDR3 protein is CASSLPPRGRGSTGELFF. The CDR3, as DNA: TGCGCCAGCAGCTTGCCCCCCAGGGGGCGAGGTAGCACCGGGGAGCTGTTTTTT. The chain links TRBV5-1 to TRBJ2-2; 8 nucleotides align to TRBD1. The germline V gene encodes CDR1 SGHRS and CDR2 YFSETQ. J was trimmed by 4 bases and V by 1 base; bases with no gene match: 12. The CDR3 has 18 amino acids.